The entry below describes one TCR beta chain. Its specificity is not known. This sample is part of a study of regulatory T cells in long-lasting Graves disease. Points from the study as a whole: TRBV28 was favored in persistent disease, as were TRBJ1-2 and TRBJ2-5.

Arm-PCR of CDR3 regions with iRepertoire HTBI primers generated TCR beta libraries. Using its own MiXCR run on the multiplex PCR reads, TCRdb lists one record per CDR3 protein. The data contain 350,000 to 500,000 distinct CDR3 sequences, roughly 17% of them singletons. This sample's time point: newly diagnosed GD, antithyroid drugs for less than 3 months. PBMC RNA was the source of the TCR library. There are 13 residues in the CDR3. Trimming took 6 bases from V and 3 from J, leaving 11 bases between them. Germline V lookup: CDR1 MDHEN, CDR2 SYDVKM. This same sample was also taken into another study, of T cells in Graves' hyperthyroidism and ophthalmopathy. As reported in that work: The HTBI primer set served for first-round RT-PCR of the TCR CDR3. Model-based prediction identified ophthalmopathy a median 6.5 months prior to its onset.

This specimen consisted of peripheral blood mononuclear cells (PBMCs), obtained at new diagnosis, from a patient treated with antithyroid drugs. The chain uses TRBV28 and TRBJ1-2, with a weak D call TRBD1 (6 bases). The receptor was isolated from a woman aged 18-35 years with Graves disease. CDR3 in amino acids: CASRSGVDYGYTF. CDR3 nucleotide sequence: TGTGCCAGCAGGTCAGGGGTGGACTATGGCTACACCTTC.